The rows below give T cell receptor beta chains drawn from one sample of a study of shared clonotypes between healthy human individuals. Clones were read by immunoSEQ multiplex PCR, and TCRdb kept only the in-frame ones, dropping some. The data contain about 710,000 clones, around three quarters of them singletons. The material sequenced was memory CD4+ T cells sorted from blood. Receptors originate from a woman aged 25 to 45 in good health. The CDR3 runs from the conserved cysteine through the conserved F or W. D genes are given only for firm matches. Size is stated for part of the rows, as once, few or many counts, or as a class when the clone is expanded.

d_gene: .; j_gene: TRBJ1-1; abundance: .; v_gene: TRBV28; CDR3aa: CASSRYPGPANTEAFF; CDR3nt: TGTGCCAGCAGTAGGTATCCAGGGCCGGCGAACACTGAAGCTTTCTTT
d_gene: .; j_gene: TRBJ2-7; abundance: .; v_gene: TRBV7-6; CDR3aa: CASSAGSYTYEQYF; CDR3nt: TGTGCCAGCAGCGCCGGGTCTTATACCTACGAGCAGTACTTC
d_gene: .; j_gene: TRBJ2-1; abundance: many; v_gene: TRBV19; CDR3aa: CASSGLVYNEQFF; CDR3nt: TGTGCCAGTAGTGGTCTGGTATACAATGAGCAGTTCTTC
d_gene: TRBD1; j_gene: TRBJ1-5; abundance: .; v_gene: TRBV2; CDR3aa: CASGKDRLNQPQHF; CDR3nt: TGTGCCAGCGGTAAGGACAGGCTTAATCAGCCCCAGCATTTT
d_gene: TRBD1; j_gene: TRBJ2-1; abundance: few; v_gene: TRBV6-5; CDR3aa: CASKDRVVNEQFF; CDR3nt: TGTGCCAGCAAGGACAGGGTGGTGAATGAGCAGTTCTTC
d_gene: .; j_gene: TRBJ2-1; abundance: few; v_gene: TRBV29-1; CDR3aa: CSVVAVVYNEQFF; CDR3nt: TGCAGCGTTGTGGCGGTCGTTTACAATGAGCAGTTCTTC
d_gene: .; j_gene: TRBJ1-2; abundance: .; v_gene: TRBV28; CDR3aa: CASSSPGQSYTF; CDR3nt: TGTGCCAGCAGTTCCCCTGGACAGAGCTACACCTTC
d_gene: TRBD2; j_gene: TRBJ2-1; abundance: .; v_gene: TRBV19; CDR3aa: CASSPGGYEQFF; CDR3nt: TGTGCCAGTAGTCCGGGGGGGTATGAGCAGTTCTTC
d_gene: .; j_gene: TRBJ2-2; abundance: .; v_gene: TRBV28; CDR3aa: CASSLMGITGELFF; CDR3nt: TGTGCCAGCAGTTTAATGGGGATTACCGGGGAGCTGTTTTTT
d_gene: .; j_gene: TRBJ1-4; abundance: .; v_gene: TRBV5-6; CDR3aa: CASPKQGAREKLFF; CDR3nt: TGTGCCAGCCCCAAACAAGGGGCGCGAGAAAAACTGTTTTTT
d_gene: .; j_gene: TRBJ1-5; abundance: many; v_gene: TRBV7-9; CDR3aa: CASSLEVGWQPQHF; CDR3nt: TGTGCCAGCAGCTTAGAGGTGGGTTGGCAGCCCCAGCATTTT
d_gene: .; j_gene: TRBJ1-2; abundance: .; v_gene: TRBV6-1; CDR3aa: CASSEPNHYGYTF; CDR3nt: TGTGCCAGCAGTGAACCAAACCACTATGGCTACACCTTC
d_gene: TRBD2; j_gene: TRBJ2-1; abundance: .; v_gene: TRBV7-9; CDR3aa: CASGAGVFYNEQFF; CDR3nt: TGTGCCAGCGGGGCGGGAGTGTTTTACAATGAGCAGTTCTTC
d_gene: TRBD1; j_gene: TRBJ1-4; abundance: .; v_gene: TRBV30; CDR3aa: CAWSLLPPGQAKEKLFF; CDR3nt: TGTGCCTGGAGCCTATTGCCCCCGGGACAGGCTAAGGAAAAACTGTTTTTT
d_gene: TRBD1; j_gene: TRBJ2-2; abundance: .; v_gene: TRBV10-2; CDR3aa: CASTGGSPGELFF; CDR3nt: TGCGCCAGCACAGGGGGCTCCCCCGGGGAGCTGTTTTTT
d_gene: .; j_gene: TRBJ1-1; abundance: many; v_gene: TRBV10-2; CDR3aa: CASSETGLTEAFF; CDR3nt: TGCGCCAGCAGTGAAACAGGGCTTACTGAAGCTTTCTTT
d_gene: .; j_gene: TRBJ1-1; abundance: .; v_gene: TRBV5-1; CDR3aa: CASRQGEREAFF; CDR3nt: TGCGCCAGCAGACAGGGCGAACGTGAAGCTTTCTTT
d_gene: .; j_gene: TRBJ1-1; abundance: .; v_gene: TRBV10-2; CDR3aa: CASSEVADRDEAFF; CDR3nt: TGCGCCAGCAGTGAGGTCGCTGATCGGGATGAAGCTTTCTTT
d_gene: TRBD1; j_gene: TRBJ2-2; abundance: .; v_gene: TRBV4-1; CDR3aa: CASSHNTGGGNTGELFF; CDR3nt: TGCGCCAGCAGCCACAATACAGGGGGCGGTAACACCGGGGAGCTGTTTTTT
d_gene: TRBD1; j_gene: TRBJ1-2; abundance: .; v_gene: TRBV19; CDR3aa: CASTRIGGGIYGYTF; CDR3nt: TGTGCCAGTACCCGAATAGGGGGCGGGATCTATGGCTACACCTTC
d_gene: .; j_gene: TRBJ2-6; abundance: .; v_gene: TRBV6-1; CDR3aa: CASSESKGRVTGANVLTF; CDR3nt: TGTGCCAGCAGTGAATCAAAGGGGCGCGTAACTGGGGCCAACGTCCTGACTTTC
d_gene: TRBD1; j_gene: TRBJ1-5; abundance: few; v_gene: TRBV7-2; CDR3aa: CASSTTGSSNQPQHF; CDR3nt: TGTGCCAGCAGTACGACAGGGTCTAGCAATCAGCCCCAGCATTTT
d_gene: TRBD2; j_gene: TRBJ2-2; abundance: .; v_gene: TRBV19; CDR3aa: CASSSISGRYTGELFF; CDR3nt: TGTGCCAGTAGTTCAATTAGCGGGAGGTACACCGGGGAGCTGTTTTTT
d_gene: TRBD2; j_gene: TRBJ2-7; abundance: .; v_gene: TRBV28; CDR3aa: CASNSGSMYEQYF; CDR3nt: TGTGCCAGCAACAGCGGGAGTATGTACGAGCAGTACTTC
d_gene: TRBD1; j_gene: TRBJ2-7; abundance: .; v_gene: TRBV14; CDR3aa: CASSPDRGPREQYF; CDR3nt: TGTGCCAGCAGCCCCGACAGGGGGCCACGCGAGCAGTACTTC
d_gene: .; j_gene: TRBJ2-2; abundance: few; v_gene: TRBV27; CDR3aa: CASRGQGGTGELFF; CDR3nt: TGTGCCAGCAGGGGTCAAGGAGGCACCGGGGAGCTGTTTTTT
d_gene: TRBD2; j_gene: TRBJ2-1; abundance: once; v_gene: TRBV7-2; CDR3aa: CASSLTSGGEQFF; CDR3nt: TGTGCCAGCAGCTTGACTAGCGGAGGTGAGCAGTTCTTC
d_gene: TRBD1; j_gene: TRBJ1-2; abundance: .; v_gene: TRBV5-1; CDR3aa: CASSLGQGVEGYTF; CDR3nt: TGCGCCAGCAGCTTGGGACAGGGGGTGGAGGGCTACACCTTC
d_gene: TRBD1; j_gene: TRBJ1-2; abundance: .; v_gene: TRBV28; CDR3aa: CASSSEGTGSVYGYTF; CDR3nt: TGTGCCAGCAGTTCGGAGGGGACAGGGAGCGTCTATGGCTACACCTTC
d_gene: TRBD2; j_gene: TRBJ2-2; abundance: .; v_gene: TRBV18; CDR3aa: CASSPSLAVTGELFF; CDR3nt: TGTGCCAGCTCACCTAGTCTAGCGGTCACCGGGGAGCTGTTTTTT
d_gene: TRBD1; j_gene: TRBJ2-6; abundance: once; v_gene: TRBV18; CDR3aa: CASSPLTGQVPSGANVLTF; CDR3nt: TGTGCCAGCTCACCACTTACAGGACAGGTTCCGTCTGGGGCCAACGTCCTGACTTTC
d_gene: .; j_gene: TRBJ1-3; abundance: .; v_gene: TRBV28; CDR3aa: CASSSDHSGNTIYF; CDR3nt: TGTGCCAGCAGTTCCGATCACTCTGGAAACACCATATATTTT
d_gene: TRBD2; j_gene: TRBJ2-1; abundance: few; v_gene: TRBV10-2; CDR3aa: CASRTLAGVNNEQFF; CDR3nt: TGCGCCAGCAGGACACTAGCGGGAGTAAACAATGAGCAGTTCTTC
d_gene: TRBD2; j_gene: TRBJ2-7; abundance: .; v_gene: TRBV6-1; CDR3aa: CASSVAGVAEQYF; CDR3nt: TGTGCCAGCAGTGTAGCGGGAGTAGCCGAGCAGTACTTC
d_gene: .; j_gene: TRBJ2-2; abundance: few; v_gene: TRBV11-2; CDR3aa: CASSWLAANTGELFF; CDR3nt: TGTGCCAGCAGTTGGCTAGCTGCGAACACCGGGGAGCTGTTTTTT
d_gene: .; j_gene: TRBJ1-3; abundance: .; v_gene: TRBV19; CDR3aa: CASSITTGTSSNTIYF; CDR3nt: TGTGCCAGTAGTATCACCACCGGGACCTCTTCCAACACCATATATTTT
d_gene: .; j_gene: TRBJ1-1; abundance: .; v_gene: TRBV7-9; CDR3aa: CASSLFTEAFF; CDR3nt: TGTGCCAGCAGCCTGTTCACTGAAGCTTTCTTT
d_gene: .; j_gene: TRBJ2-7; abundance: .; v_gene: TRBV5-1; CDR3aa: CASSSFRNRGNEQYF; CDR3nt: TGCGCCAGCAGCTCCTTCCGGAATCGGGGAAACGAGCAGTACTTC
d_gene: .; j_gene: TRBJ1-5; abundance: .; v_gene: TRBV27; CDR3aa: CASSLKIDQPQHF; CDR3nt: TGTGCCAGCAGTTTGAAGATTGATCAGCCCCAGCATTTT
d_gene: .; j_gene: TRBJ1-1; abundance: .; v_gene: TRBV30; CDR3aa: CAWSILSLNTEAFF; CDR3nt: TGTGCCTGGAGTATTTTATCATTGAACACTGAAGCTTTCTTT
d_gene: .; j_gene: TRBJ2-3; abundance: .; v_gene: TRBV29-1; CDR3aa: CSVEDHVRGGTDTQYF; CDR3nt: TGCAGCGTTGAAGATCATGTCAGGGGGGGGACAGATACGCAGTATTTT
d_gene: .; j_gene: TRBJ2-7; abundance: .; v_gene: TRBV28; CDR3aa: CASSLGNRITYEQYF; CDR3nt: TGTGCCAGCAGTTTAGGAAACCGAATAACCTACGAGCAGTACTTC
d_gene: TRBD2; j_gene: TRBJ2-2; abundance: .; v_gene: TRBV19; CDR3aa: CASSPKGGPRTGELFF; CDR3nt: TGTGCCAGTAGTCCAAAGGGAGGGCCCCGCACCGGGGAGCTGTTTTTT
d_gene: .; j_gene: TRBJ2-3; abundance: .; v_gene: TRBV5-1; CDR3aa: CASSLVRDADTQYF; CDR3nt: TGCGCCAGCAGCTTGGTGCGGGACGCAGATACGCAGTATTTT
d_gene: .; j_gene: TRBJ1-5; abundance: .; v_gene: TRBV11-3; CDR3aa: CASSLDRAGVRQPQHF; CDR3nt: TGTGCCAGCAGCTTAGACAGGGCAGGGGTTCGTCAGCCCCAGCATTTT
d_gene: .; j_gene: TRBJ2-2; abundance: few; v_gene: TRBV7-3; CDR3aa: CASSLGPVAGELFF; CDR3nt: TGTGCCAGCAGCCTCGGACCCGTCGCCGGGGAGCTGTTTTTT
d_gene: .; j_gene: TRBJ1-5; abundance: .; v_gene: TRBV2; CDR3aa: CASSEETDSNQPQHF; CDR3nt: TGTGCCAGCAGTGAAGAGACAGATAGCAATCAGCCCCAGCATTTT
d_gene: .; j_gene: TRBJ2-5; abundance: .; v_gene: TRBV5-1; CDR3aa: CASSLDHMYQETQYF; CDR3nt: TGCGCCAGCAGCTTGGATCACATGTACCAAGAGACCCAGTACTTC
d_gene: .; j_gene: TRBJ1-1; abundance: .; v_gene: TRBV19; CDR3aa: CASSPGGWGTEAFF; CDR3nt: TGTGCCAGTAGTCCCGGCGGTTGGGGAACTGAAGCTTTCTTT
d_gene: .; j_gene: TRBJ1-1; abundance: .; v_gene: TRBV11-3; CDR3aa: CASSLLTEAFF; CDR3nt: TGTGCCAGCAGCTTACTTACAGAAGCTTTCTTT
d_gene: .; j_gene: TRBJ2-6; abundance: .; v_gene: TRBV28; CDR3aa: CASSFEGTGANVLTF; CDR3nt: TGTGCCAGCAGTTTCGAAGGGACTGGGGCCAACGTCCTGACTTTC
d_gene: .; j_gene: TRBJ1-5; abundance: .; v_gene: TRBV6-1; CDR3aa: CASSEDPLRGGPQHF; CDR3nt: TGTGCCAGCAGTGAAGATCCCCTGCGGGGTGGGCCCCAGCATTTT
d_gene: .; j_gene: TRBJ1-2; abundance: .; v_gene: TRBV28; CDR3aa: CASSPVGASYGYTF; CDR3nt: TGTGCCAGCAGTCCGGTGGGAGCCTCCTATGGCTACACCTTC
d_gene: .; j_gene: TRBJ2-1; abundance: once; v_gene: TRBV18; CDR3aa: CASSPLQGRDEQFF; CDR3nt: TGTGCCAGCTCACCGCTTCAGGGGAGGGATGAGCAGTTCTTC
d_gene: TRBD1; j_gene: TRBJ2-1; abundance: .; v_gene: TRBV19; CDR3aa: CASSIGTGDLYNEQFF; CDR3nt: TGTGCCAGTAGTATAGGGACAGGGGACCTATACAATGAGCAGTTCTTC
d_gene: TRBD1; j_gene: TRBJ2-7; abundance: .; v_gene: TRBV28; CDR3aa: CATGQGPHYEQYF; CDR3nt: TGTGCCACCGGACAGGGGCCCCACTACGAGCAGTACTTC
d_gene: .; j_gene: TRBJ2-5; abundance: few; v_gene: TRBV4-1; CDR3aa: CASSQDPLPGETQYF; CDR3nt: TGCGCCAGCAGCCAAGACCCCCTTCCGGGAGAGACCCAGTACTTC
d_gene: .; j_gene: TRBJ2-2; abundance: .; v_gene: TRBV6-1; CDR3aa: CASSGYLGPGELFF; CDR3nt: TGTGCCAGCAGTGGGTATCTGGGGCCCGGGGAGCTGTTTTTT
d_gene: .; j_gene: TRBJ2-5; abundance: .; v_gene: TRBV27; CDR3aa: CASSLRGPQETQYF; CDR3nt: TGTGCCAGCAGTTTACGAGGGCCGCAAGAGACCCAGTACTTC
d_gene: .; j_gene: TRBJ2-7; abundance: .; v_gene: TRBV5-1; CDR3aa: CASSPAPTSSEQYF; CDR3nt: TGCGCCAGCAGCCCGGCCCCGACCAGCTCCGAGCAGTACTTC